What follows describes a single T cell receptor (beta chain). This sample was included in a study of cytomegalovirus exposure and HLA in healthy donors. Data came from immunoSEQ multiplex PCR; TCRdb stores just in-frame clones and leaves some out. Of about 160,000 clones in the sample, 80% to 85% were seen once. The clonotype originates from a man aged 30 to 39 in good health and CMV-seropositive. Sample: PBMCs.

CDR3 nucleotide sequence: TGTGCCAGCAGTGAAGAGGGGAGCGGGAACCTTTACAATGAGCAGTTCTTC. Translation: CASSEEGSGNLYNEQFF. The chain is built from TRBV6-1 and TRBJ2-1, with 7 bases aligning to TRBD2. The J segment lost 4 bases and the V segment lost 1 base, leaving 10 bases of the junction unmatched. The CDR3 loop spans 17 amino acids. Germline V gene sequence: CDR1 MNHNS, CDR2 SASEGT.